The rows below give T cell receptor beta chains drawn from one sample of a study of CD8 T cells in ankylosing spondylitis. TCRdb itself ran the 5' RACE reads through MiXCR, one entry per CDR3 protein. The table lists some 220,000 distinct CDR3 sequences, 6% to 8% of them singletons. Sample: blood, either unsorted or a sorted T cell fraction (not recorded which). These receptors all stem from a male donor with ankylosing spondylitis. Each CDR3 is given with its conserved first and last residue. A D gene is named only where the DNA matches it firmly. Only part of the rows carry a size: once, few, many, or a class if the clone is expanded.

>13|many|TRBD2|TRBJ2-7|TRBV6-2/TRBV6-3
CASSYGGVYEQYF
TGTGCCAGCAGTTACGGGGGGGTCTACGAGCAGTACTTC
>14|many|TRBD1|TRBJ1-2|TRBV10-3
CAISGPGTASGYTF
TGTGCCATCAGTGGCCCTGGGACAGCCAGTGGCTACACCTTC
>14|many|NA|TRBJ1-6|TRBV12-3/TRBV12-4
CASSLGGGSPPLHF
TGTGCCAGCAGTTTAGGGGGCGGTTCTCCACCCCTCCACTTT
>12|many|NA|TRBJ2-7|TRBV9
CASSPPSYEQYF
TGTGCCAGCAGTCCTCCCTCCTACGAGCAGTACTTC
>15|NA|NA|TRBJ2-7|TRBV4-1
CASSQEFTGPVEQYF
TGCGCCAGCAGCCAAGAGTTTACAGGGCCTGTTGAGCAGTACTTC
>13|many|TRBD1|TRBJ1-3|TRBV20-1
CSALGTAGNTIYF
TGCAGTGCCCTTGGGACAGCCGGAAACACCATATATTTT
>14|NA|TRBD1|TRBJ2-3|TRBV6-2/TRBV6-3
CATNWDRITDTQYF
TGTGCCACCAACTGGGACAGGATCACAGATACGCAGTATTTT
>15|many|NA|TRBJ1-1|TRBV4-2
CASSQGEGGITEAFF
TGTGCCAGCAGCCAAGGAGAGGGGGGGATCACTGAAGCTTTCTTT
>15|NA|NA|TRBJ2-1|TRBV28
CASSLWWGDYNEQFF
TGTGCCAGCAGTTTATGGTGGGGGGACTACAATGAGCAGTTCTTC
>15|NA|TRBD1|TRBJ2-5|TRBV5-1
CASSLESGGYETQYF
TGCGCCAGCAGCTTGGAGTCAGGGGGCTATGAGACCCAGTACTTC
>15|many|NA|TRBJ1-1|TRBV7-2
CASSFQGHPNTEAFF
TGTGCCAGCAGCTTCCAGGGACACCCGAACACTGAAGCTTTCTTT
>14|many|NA|TRBJ2-5|TRBV27
CASSFNLPFATQYF
TGTGCCAGCAGTTTTAACCTTCCCTTTGCGACCCAGTACTTC
>12|many|NA|TRBJ2-7|TRBV5-6
CASSLSYYEQYF
TGTGCCAGCAGCTTATCTTATTACGAGCAGTACTTC
>15|many|TRBD1|TRBJ2-7|TRBV4-3
CASSQDSGTDYEQYF
TGCGCCAGCAGCCAAGACTCCGGGACAGACTACGAGCAGTACTTC
>14|few|NA|TRBJ2-5|TRBV11-2
CASSAGGYWETQYF
TGTGCCAGCAGCGCTGGGGGTTATTGGGAGACCCAGTACTTC
>13|many|NA|TRBJ2-7|TRBV4-2
CASSQDSSGEQYF
TGTGCCAGCAGCCAAGATTCGAGCGGCGAGCAGTACTTC
>13|many|NA|TRBJ1-4|TRBV7-9
CATQGATNEKLFF
TGTGCCACACAGGGAGCAACTAATGAAAAACTGTTTTTT
>15|NA|NA|TRBJ2-3|TRBV4-3
CASSQSPSGTDTQYF
TGCGCCAGCAGCCAATCGCCTAGCGGCACAGATACGCAGTATTTT
>11|NA|NA|TRBJ2-7|TRBV7-9
CASRPVYEQYF
TGTGCCAGCAGACCGGTCTACGAGCAGTACTTC
>11|many|NA|TRBJ1-2|TRBV29-1
CSVAANYGYTF
TGCAGCGTTGCAGCTAACTATGGCTACACCTTC
>11|many|NA|TRBJ2-7|TRBV28
CASRVLGEQYF
TGTGCCAGCAGAGTGCTGGGGGAGCAGTACTTC
>13|many|TRBD1|TRBJ1-1|TRBV14
CASSQAGTGIAFF
TGTGCCAGCAGCCAGGCCGGGACAGGGATCGCTTTCTTT
>14|NA|NA|TRBJ2-3|TRBV10-3
CASLRGGATDTQYF
TGTGCCTCTCTCCGTGGCGGAGCAACAGATACGCAGTATTTT
>18|many|TRBD2|TRBJ2-1|TRBV27
CASSHGLAGGKHYNEQFF
TGTGCCAGCAGTCACGGACTAGCGGGGGGGAAACACTACAATGAGCAGTTCTTC
>12|few|NA|TRBJ1-1|TRBV6-2/TRBV6-3
CASSRLDTEAFF
TGTGCCAGCAGTCGCCTCGACACTGAAGCTTTCTTT
>13|many|NA|TRBJ2-2|TRBV7-9
CASSLAETGELFF
TGTGCCAGCAGCTTAGCCGAGACCGGGGAGCTGTTTTTT